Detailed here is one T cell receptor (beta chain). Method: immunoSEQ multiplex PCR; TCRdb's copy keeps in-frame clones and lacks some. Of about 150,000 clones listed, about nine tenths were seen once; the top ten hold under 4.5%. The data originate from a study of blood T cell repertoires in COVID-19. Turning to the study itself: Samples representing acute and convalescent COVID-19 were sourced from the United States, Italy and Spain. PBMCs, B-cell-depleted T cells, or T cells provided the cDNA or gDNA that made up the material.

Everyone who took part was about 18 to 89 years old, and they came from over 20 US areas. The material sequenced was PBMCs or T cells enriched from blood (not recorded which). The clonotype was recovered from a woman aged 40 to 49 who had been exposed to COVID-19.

CDR3 residues: CASSQELAVNTEAFF. CDR3 nucleotide sequence: TGCGCCAGCAGCCAAGAGCTGGCCGTGAACACTGAAGCTTTCTTT. This chain joins TRBV4-3 and TRBJ1-1; D is uncertain. Looked up from germline, CDR1 is LGHNA and CDR2 is YSLEER. The CDR3 sequence is 15 residues long. V lost 0 bases, J lost 0 bases, and 8 bases lay in between.